The rows below give T cell receptor beta chains drawn from one sample of a study of T cell changes during pregnancy in multiple sclerosis. Assay used: immunoSEQ multiplex PCR; TCRdb lists only in-frame clones, some missing. Here the sample spans fewer than 150,000 clones, 96% being singletons. The material sequenced was peripheral blood, taken after pregnancy. The receptors shown here come from a female donor with multiple sclerosis, enrolled in a pregnancy study. CDR3s include the opening cysteine and the closing phenylalanine or tryptophan. The D gene is left open where the match is weak. Clone size, where shown, is once, few, many, or a class for clones that have expanded.

TRBV6-4,TRBJ2-2,NA,NA,CASSMEASGELFF,TGTGCCAGCAGCATGGAGGCGTCCGGGGAGCTGTTTTTT
TRBV4-3,TRBJ2-7,TRBD1,NA,CASSQEWDRIYEQYF,TGCGCCAGCAGCCAAGAATGGGACAGGATCTACGAGCAGTACTTC
TRBV7-9,TRBJ1-4,NA,NA,CASSLGLDEKLFF,TGTGCCAGCAGCTTAGGACTCGATGAAAAACTGTTTTTT
TRBV11-2,TRBJ1-1,TRBD1,NA,CASSPDRGQTEAFF,TGTGCCAGCAGCCCTGACAGGGGGCAGACTGAAGCTTTCTTT
TRBV6-5,TRBJ2-3,TRBD2,NA,CASGLAGFTDTQYF,TGTGCCAGCGGACTAGCGGGTTTCACAGATACGCAGTATTTT
TRBV15,TRBJ1-2,NA,NA,CATSSILGAPYGYTF,NA
TRBV21-1,TRBJ2-2,NA,NA,CASSPPLDRGRTGELFF,TGTGCCAGCAGCCCACCTTTGGACAGGGGGCGGACCGGGGAGCTGTTTTTT
TRBV29-1,TRBJ2-7,NA,NA,CSVEWDTLLYENF,TGCAGCGTTGAGTGGGACACCCTACTATACGAGAACTTC
TRBV28,TRBJ1-4,NA,NA,CASSPGQGLEKLFF,TGTGCCAGCAGCCCCGGGCAGGGGCTCGAAAAACTGTTTTTT
TRBV4-1,TRBJ2-1,NA,NA,CASSRGGPEQFF,TGCGCCAGCAGCCGTGGAGGCCCGGAGCAGTTCTTC
TRBV27,TRBJ2-7,NA,NA,CASRTSYEQYF,TGTGCCAGCAGGACTAGTTACGAGCAGTACTTC
TRBV9,TRBJ2-1,TRBD2,NA,CASSVATSGSHNEQFF,TGTGCCAGCAGCGTTGCTACTAGCGGGAGTCACAATGAGCAGTTCTTC
TRBV5-1,TRBJ1-6,NA,NA,CASSWGDQNSPLHF,TGCGCCAGCAGCTGGGGAGACCAAAATTCACCCCTCCACTTT
TRBV6-5,TRBJ1-5,NA,NA,CASSYSSGVQPQHF,TGTGCCAGCAGTTACTCCTCAGGGGTTCAGCCCCAGCATTTT
TRBV21-1,TRBJ2-7,NA,NA,CASSSCQDRGFQQYF,TGTGCCAGCAGCAGTTGTCAGGACAGGGGTTTCCAGCAGTACTTC
TRBV9,TRBJ1-3,NA,NA,CASSVQGGIGNTIYF,TGTGCCAGCAGCGTACAGGGAGGGATTGGAAACACCATATATTTT
TRBV4-1,TRBJ2-2,TRBD2,NA,CASSHRAGVNGELFF,TGCGCCAGCAGTCACCGGGCGGGGGTTAACGGGGAGCTGTTTTTT
TRBV28,TRBJ2-2,TRBD2,NA,CASRMGLEETGELFF,TGTGCCAGCAGGATGGGACTAGAAGAGACCGGGGAGCTGTTTTTT
TRBV10-3,TRBJ1-1,TRBD1,NA,CAISAGQAKNTEAFF,TGTGCCATCAGTGCAGGACAGGCGAAGAACACTGAAGCTTTCTTT
TRBV7-3,TRBJ2-1,TRBD2,NA,CASSPNGGVHNEQFF,TGTGCCAGCAGCCCAAACGGGGGGGTCCACAATGAGCAGTTCTTC
TRBV4-3,TRBJ1-4,NA,few,CASSQPGGDRGKLFF,TGCGCCAGCAGCCAACCGGGGGGGGACCGGGGAAAACTGTTTTTT
TRBV4-3,TRBJ2-7,TRBD1,NA,CASSQWDRGTYEQYF,TGCGCCAGCAGCCAGTGGGACAGGGGCACCTACGAGCAGTACTTC
TRBV10-1,TRBJ1-1,TRBD1,NA,CASSESTGENTEAFF,TGCGCCAGCAGTGAGTCGACAGGGGAAAACACTGAAGCTTTCTTT
TRBV5-4,TRBJ1-2,TRBD1,NA,CASRWDRDNPRGGYTF,TGTGCCAGCAGGTGGGACAGGGATAACCCTCGGGGTGGCTACACCTTC
TRBV29-1,TRBJ2-7,TRBD1,NA,CSARDGTGGSYEQYF,TGCAGCGCTCGAGACGGGACAGGGGGCTCCTACGAGCAGTACTTC
TRBV27,TRBJ2-1,TRBD1,NA,CASSSQGTGDNEQFF,TGTGCCAGCAGTTCCCAGGGGACAGGAGACAATGAGCAGTTCTTC
TRBV7-2,TRBJ2-2,TRBD2,NA,CASSSSGSYTGELFF,TGTGCCAGCAGCTCTAGCGGGAGCTACACCGGGGAGCTGTTTTTT
TRBV9,TRBJ2-7,NA,NA,CASSVGGGAGPYEQYF,TGTGCCAGCAGCGTAGGAGGGGGGGCAGGGCCCTACGAGCAGTACTTC
TRBV28,TRBJ2-5,TRBD1,NA,CASSSPAATGYGTQYF,TGTGCCAGCAGTTCCCCCGCCGCGACAGGGTACGGGACCCAGTACTTC
TRBV6-1,TRBJ2-2,NA,NA,CASSEGELSTGELFF,TGTGCCAGCAGTGAAGGGGAGCTAAGCACCGGGGAGCTGTTTTTT
TRBV27,TRBJ1-2,TRBD1,NA,CASSQGARWGGYTF,TGTGCCAGCAGTCAGGGGGCGCGGTGGGGAGGCTACACCTTC
TRBV7-3,TRBJ1-2,NA,NA,CASSVKGGARFGYTF,TGTGCCAGCAGCGTCAAAGGGGGAGCACGGTTTGGCTACACCTTC
TRBV19,TRBJ2-7,TRBD1,once,CASSWGQGLSYEQYF,TGTGCCAGTAGCTGGGGACAGGGGCTGTCCTACGAGCAGTACTTC
TRBV5-6,TRBJ1-4,TRBD1,NA,CASRFGQGFSTNEKLFF,TGTGCCAGCAGGTTCGGACAGGGATTCTCAACTAATGAAAAACTGTTTTTT
TRBV2,TRBJ2-2,TRBD1,few,CASTKKGQRGPELFF,TGTGCCAGCACCAAAAAGGGACAGAGAGGTCCTGAGCTGTTTTTT